This T cell receptor (beta chain) came from a study of technical replicates of blood from a few donors. The V gene's germline CDR1 is LGHNA and CDR2 YSLEER. The germline V and J ends were trimmed by 1 base and 0 bases, with 10 bases remaining between them. This CDR3 has 15 residues. Sequenced by immunoSEQ multiplex PCR; TCRdb stores in-frame clones only, minus some. Of some 90,000 clones in the sample, 90% to 95% are singletons; the top ten hold about 0.3%. The sequencing sample was made of T cells isolated from PBMCs. The TCR comes from a human donor in good health. The V and J genes are TRBV4-3 and TRBJ2-7, with D uncertain. In nucleotides, the CDR3 is TGCGCCAGCAGCCAAGGAGTCTGGAGCTCCTACGAGCAGTACTTC. Its protein is CASSQGVWSSYEQYF.